The 21 T cell receptor beta chains below all came from one sample that was sequenced in a study of chemoradiotherapy in HPV16-positive cancers. Using immunoSEQ multiplex PCR, the repertoire was profiled, and TCRdb retains in-frame clones only, with some absent. The profile shows 25,000 to 35,000 clones, 91% of them singletons. The source was blood, collected from a patient who underwent chemoradiotherapy. These receptors all come from a human donor with HPV-associated anogenital cancer.

The chain has TRBV5-6 and TRBJ1-2, with D maybe TRBD1 (5 bases). V dropped 0 bases and J dropped 4 bases, with 13 bases sitting between them. The CDR3 sequence is 15 residues long. In germline, CDR1 is SGHDT, CDR2 YYEEEE. The CDR3 protein is CASSLAGIGGYGYTF. CDR3 nucleotides: TGTGCCAGCAGCTTGGCCGGGATCGGGGGCTATGGCTACACCTTC.

The J gene is TRBJ2-2, the V gene TRBV2; 14 positions match TRBD2. The V gene end was trimmed by 6 bases and the J gene end by 5 bases; junction bases not matched to a gene: 5. Germline CDR1 SNHLY, CDR2 FYNNEI. This CDR3 is 16 amino acids long. The CDR3 region is CASSPRTSGRTGELFF. The CDR3 DNA follows: TGTGCCAGCAGCCCTAGGACTAGCGGGAGGACCGGGGAGCTGTTTTTT.

J is TRBJ2-1 and V is TRBV25-1; D might be TRBD1 (5 bases). Trimming pared 3 bases from V and 8 bases from J, leaving 11 bases between. The germline V gene encodes CDR1 MGHDK and CDR2 SYGVNS. The CDR3 contains 13 residues. The DNA of the CDR3 is TGTGCCAGCAGTGATGGGGCTCGCGATGAGCAGTTCTTC. It specifies CASSDGARDEQFF. The full variable domain, with the rest looked up from reference TRBV25-1 and TRBJ2-1, is EADIYQTPRYLVIGTGKKITLECSQTMGHDKMYWYQQDPGMELHLIHYSYGVNSTEKGDLSSESTVSRIRTEHFPLTLESARPSHTSQYLCASSDGARDEQFFGPGTRLTVL.

The rearrangement joins TRBV9 to TRBJ2-1, with 8 bases that match TRBD1. The CDR3 consists of 15 residues. Unmatched junction bases numbered 4, after V lost 2 bases and J lost 3 bases. Germline V gene sequence: CDR1 SGDLS, CDR2 YYNGEE. The CDR3 nucleotides are TGTGCCAGCAGCGTCGACAGGGGTGACTACAATGAGCAGTTCTTC. Translation: CASSVDRGDYNEQFF. The full variable domain, in which reference TRBV9 and TRBJ2-1 provide the parts outside the CDR3, is DSGVTQTPKHLITATGQRVTLRCSPRSGDLSVYWYQQSLDQGLQFLIQYYNGEERAKGNILERFSAQQFPDLHSELNLSSLELGDSALYFCASSVDRGDYNEQFFGPGTRLTVL.

The J gene is TRBJ2-7, the V gene TRBV27; D not resolved. Germline CDR1 and CDR2: MNHEY and SMNVEV (reference sequence). Trimming pared 3 bases from V and 6 bases from J, leaving 12 bases between. CDR3 length: 13 amino acids. This CDR3 is CASSFDLGSEQYF. CDR3 nucleotides: TGTGCCAGCAGTTTTGACCTGGGATCCGAGCAGTACTTC.

J is TRBJ1-2 and V is TRBV27; D ambiguous. This CDR3 has 11 residues. V was clipped by 6 bases and J by 3 bases, with 5 bases between them. Germline CDR1 and CDR2: MNHEY and SMNVEV (reference sequence). CDR3 coding DNA: TGTGCCAGCAGGGACCACTATGGCTACACCTTC. This sequence encodes CASRDHYGYTF.

The CDR3: CASRGRASGELFF. The CDR3 DNA is TGTGCCAGCAGGGGCAGGGCGTCCGGGGAGCTGTTTTTT. V gene TRBV27 combines with J gene TRBJ2-2, with D perhaps TRBD1 (5 bases). Trimming cost V 6 bases and J 6 bases, with 11 bases left between them. The CDR3 is made up of 13 amino acids. Germline CDR1 MNHEY, CDR2 SMNVEV (reference sequence).

The rearrangement links TRBV29-1 to TRBJ1-1; D gene unclear. Trimming took 6 bases from V and 7 from J, leaving 9 bases between them. Germline V gene sequence: CDR1 SQVTM, CDR2 ANQGSEA. This CDR3 has 10 amino acids. The CDR3: CSVPEGEAFF. The DNA of the CDR3 is TGCAGCGTGCCTGAGGGTGAAGCTTTCTTT.

This clone was observed a handful of times. The rearrangement uses TRBV6-5 and TRBJ2-7, with 7 nucleotides matching TRBD1. Germline-derived CDR1 and CDR2 are MNHEY and SVGAGI. V was clipped by 0 bases and J by 3 bases; unmatched bases: 5. The CDR3 has 15 residues. CDR3 nucleotide sequence: TGTGCCAGCAGTTACTCGGGGACAGACAGCTACGAGCAGTACTTC. This encodes CASSYSGTDSYEQYF.

The chain links TRBV28 to TRBJ2-7; maybe TRBD2 (6 bases). This CDR3 spans 13 amino acids. Per the germline V gene, CDR1 is MDHEN and CDR2 is SYDVKM. V was pared by 8 bases and J by 0 bases, with 11 bases between. The CDR3 region has the DNA TGTGCCAGCCTCGCGGGAAGCTCCTACGAGCAGTACTTC. Translated, it gives CASLAGSSYEQYF.

The chain employs TRBV7-2 and TRBJ1-1; D is perhaps TRBD1 (6 bases). Germline CDR1 is SGHTA and CDR2 is FQGNSA. The ends were cut back, 5 bases at V and 1 base at J, with 11 bases in the middle. CDR3 length equals 14 residues. CDR3 coding DNA: TGTGCCAGCAGCGCGGGACACTCGAACACTGAAGCTTTCTTT. The encoded protein is CASSAGHSNTEAFF. The full variable domain, in which reference TRBV7-2 and TRBJ1-1 provide the parts outside the CDR3, is GAGVSQSPSNKVTEKGKDVELRCDPISGHTALYWYRQSLGQGLEFLIYFQGNSAPDKSGLPSDRFSAERTGGSVSTLTIQRTQQEDSAVYLCASSAGHSNTEAFFGQGTRLTVV.

The chain links TRBV11-1 to TRBJ2-5; D not resolved. CDR1 and CDR2 (germline): SGHAT, FQDESV (reference sequence). V dropped 5 bases and J dropped 5 bases, with 6 bases sitting between them. CDR3 size: 11 residues. The CDR3 nucleotides are TGTGCCAGCAGCGGGTGGGAGACCCAGTACTTC. Its translation is CASSGWETQYF.

The chain couples TRBV28 to TRBJ2-3, with a tentative D call TRBD1 (5 bases). V was cut by 1 base and J by 5 bases, with 13 bases left in between. The length of the CDR3 is 15 residues. Germline CDR1 MDHEN, CDR2 SYDVKM. The CDR3 DNA follows: TGTGCCAGCAGTTTATATGGCAGGGCCCAAGATACGCAGTATTTT. Its translation: CASSLYGRAQDTQYF.

V and J are TRBV6-5 and TRBJ1-1; unclear D gene. There are 13 residues in the CDR3. V was pared by 10 bases and J by 6 bases, with 18 bases between. The germline V gene has CDR1 MNHEY and CDR2 SVGAGI. The CDR3 spells CATREGAGSEAFF. For the CDR3, the DNA is TGTGCCACCCGTGAGGGCGCAGGTTCTGAAGCTTTCTTT.

The chain is built from TRBV11-2 and TRBJ2-7; 7 positions agree with TRBD1. The J segment lost 2 bases and the V segment lost 4 bases, leaving 5 bases of the junction unmatched. CDR1 and CDR2 (germline): SGHAT, FQNNGV. This CDR3 has 14 amino acids. The CDR3: CASSYETGAYEQYF. DNA of the CDR3: TGTGCCAGCAGCTACGAAACAGGGGCCTACGAGCAGTACTTC.

This clone has a handful of counts. V and J are TRBV19 and TRBJ2-1; D remains unclear. Germline V CDR1 and CDR2: LNHDA, SQIVND (reference sequence). This CDR3 region has 14 residues. V lost 5 bases to trimming and J lost 1 base, with 9 bases between them. CDR3: CASSLEISYNEQFF. CDR3 DNA: TGTGCCAGTAGTTTGGAGATTTCCTACAATGAGCAGTTCTTC.

The chain couples TRBV4-2 to TRBJ1-4, with 8 bases identical to TRBD1. J gave up 5 bases and V 0 bases, and 8 bases lay outside the gene matches. This CDR3 spans 17 amino acids. The germline gives CDR1 LGHNA, CDR2 YNFKEQ. The chain's CDR3 is CASSQDLVGTGNEKLFF. The CDR3, as DNA: TGTGCCAGCAGCCAAGATCTTGTCGGGACAGGAAATGAAAAACTGTTTTTT.

The count of this clone is one. The chain carries TRBV4-3 and TRBJ2-7, with 7 bases lining up with TRBD1. Trimming at V came to 1 base and at J to 0 bases, leaving 6 bases not matched to a gene. This CDR3 spans 16 amino acids. Germline V gene data show CDR1 as LGHNA and CDR2 as YSLEER. The CDR3 reads CASSQVTGVSSYEQYF. CDR3 nucleotides: TGCGCCAGCAGCCAAGTAACAGGGGTTTCCTCCTACGAGCAGTACTTC.

The CDR3 bases are TGTGCCAGCAGTTTATCGGTTCTAAGCGGGGGGGCCCCAGATACGCAGTATTTT. Encoded protein: CASSLSVLSGGAPDTQYF. The V gene is TRBV27, the J gene TRBJ2-3; 10 nucleotides align to TRBD2. The CDR3 length is 18 residues. The J segment lost 4 bases and the V segment lost 0 bases, leaving 10 bases of the junction unmatched. Germline CDR1 reads MNHEY; CDR2 reads SMNVEV (reference sequence).

The J gene is TRBJ1-5, the V gene TRBV18; no clear D. V gave up 3 bases and J gave up 4 bases, with 7 bases separating them. The CDR3 has 13 amino acids. Germline values: CDR1 KGHSH, CDR2 LQKENI. DNA for the CDR3: TGTGCCAGCTCACCCGGGAAGAATCAGCCCCAGCATTTT. Amino acid sequence: CASSPGKNQPQHF.

The genes are TRBV7-2 and TRBJ1-5; 7 bases match TRBD1. V lost 1 base and J lost 7; bases outside the gene matches: 1. The length of the CDR3 is 13 residues. Germline lookup yields CDR1 SGHTA and CDR2 FQGNSA. CDR3 sequence reads: CASSLDRGQPQHF. CDR3 in DNA: TGTGCCAGCAGCTTAGACAGGGGACAGCCCCAGCATTTT.